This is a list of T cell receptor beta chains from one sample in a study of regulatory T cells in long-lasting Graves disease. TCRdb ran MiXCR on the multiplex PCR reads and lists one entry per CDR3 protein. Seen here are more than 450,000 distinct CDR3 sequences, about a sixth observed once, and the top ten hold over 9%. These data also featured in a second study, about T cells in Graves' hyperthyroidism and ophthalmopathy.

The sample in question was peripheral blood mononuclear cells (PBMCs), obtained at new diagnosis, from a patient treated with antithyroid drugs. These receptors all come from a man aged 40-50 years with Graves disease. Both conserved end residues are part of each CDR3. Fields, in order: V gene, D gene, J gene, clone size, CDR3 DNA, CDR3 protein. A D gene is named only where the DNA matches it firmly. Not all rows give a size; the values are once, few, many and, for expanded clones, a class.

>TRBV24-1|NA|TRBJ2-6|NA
TGTGCCACCAGTGATTCGACAGGTGTATCTGGGGCCAACGTCCTGACTTTC
CATSDSTGVSGANVLTF
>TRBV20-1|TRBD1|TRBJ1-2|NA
TGCAGTGCTACAGGGGGGAACTATGGCTACACCTTC
CSATGGNYGYTF
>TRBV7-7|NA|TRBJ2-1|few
TGTGCTAGCAGCCCCGGGCCCCCTCGGGGGAGCTCCTACAATGAGCAGTTCTTC
CASSPGPPRGSSYNEQFF
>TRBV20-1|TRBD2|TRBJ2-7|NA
TGCAGTGCTAGAAGAGGAGCGGGAGGGTCCTCCTACGAGCAGTACTTC
CSARRGAGGSSYEQYF
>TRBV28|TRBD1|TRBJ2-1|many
TGTGCCAGCAGTTTGACCCGGGACAGTAAGTTCTTC
CASSLTRDSKFF
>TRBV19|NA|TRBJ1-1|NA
TGTGCCAGTAGTACCAATACGGGACGGGGGAACACTGAAGCTTTCTTT
CASSTNTGRGNTEAFF
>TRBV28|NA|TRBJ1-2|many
TGTGCCAGCAAGAACACCGGGACCAAGTATGGCTACACCTTC
CASKNTGTKYGYTF
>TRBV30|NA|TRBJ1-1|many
TGTGCCTGGAGTGTCACCCCGCCTGAAGCTTTCTTT
CAWSVTPPEAFF
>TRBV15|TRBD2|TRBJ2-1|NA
TGTGCCACCAGCAGAAGGGTAAATCGTCTAGCGGGAGCCTACAATGAGCAGTTCTTC
CATSRRVNRLAGAYNEQFF
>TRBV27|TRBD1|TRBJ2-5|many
TGTGCCACCAGTACGTGGGACAGGGGGCAAGAGACCCAGTACTTC
CATSTWDRGQETQYF
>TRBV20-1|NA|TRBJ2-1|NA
TGCAGTGCCCCTCCGCGCGGGTTCAATGAGCAGTTCTTC
CSAPPRGFNEQFF
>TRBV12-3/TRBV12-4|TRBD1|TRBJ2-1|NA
TGTGCCAGCAGTTTGGGCAGGGGGTTGAACAATGAGCAGTTCTTC
CASSLGRGLNNEQFF
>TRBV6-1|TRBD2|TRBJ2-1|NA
TGTGCCAGCAGTGAAGTCCCAGCGGGAGTAAGGAATGAGCAGTTCTTC
CASSEVPAGVRNEQFF
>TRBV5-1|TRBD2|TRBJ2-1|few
TGCGCCAGCACCTTAGGGACTACTCGTAACTACAATGAGCAGTTCTTC
CASTLGTTRNYNEQFF
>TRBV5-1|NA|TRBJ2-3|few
TGCGCCAGCAGCCACGGAGGGACATACACAGATACGCAGTATTTT
CASSHGGTYTDTQYF
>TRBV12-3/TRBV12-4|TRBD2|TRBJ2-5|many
TGTGCCAGCAGTTTGGGGGGGTTTGGGGAGACCCAGTACTTC
CASSLGGFGETQYF
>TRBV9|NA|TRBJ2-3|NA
TGTGCCAGCAGCGTAGAAGTCGAGGCAGATACGCAGTATTTT
CASSVEVEADTQYF
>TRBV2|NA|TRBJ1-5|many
TGTGCCAGCAGTCGACAGGGCAATCAGCCCCAGCATTTT
CASSRQGNQPQHF
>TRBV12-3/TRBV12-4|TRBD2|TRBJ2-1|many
TGTGCCAGCAGTCCAAGCGGGAGGGCCTCCTACAATGAGCAGTTCTTC
CASSPSGRASYNEQFF
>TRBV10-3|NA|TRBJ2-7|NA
TGTGCCAGCAGTTACACGCATACCTACGAGCAGTACTTC
CASSYTHTYEQYF
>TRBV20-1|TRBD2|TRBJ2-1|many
TGCAGTGCTAATGGGCTAGCGGGGGGTGGTAAGCAGTTCTTC
CSANGLAGGGKQFF
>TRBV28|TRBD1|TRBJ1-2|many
TGTGCCAGCAGGAAATCCGGGACAGGGCAATATGGCTACACCTTC
CASRKSGTGQYGYTF
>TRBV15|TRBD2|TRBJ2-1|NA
TGTGCCACCAGCAGAGATCCAAGGACTAGATTTGAGCAGTCCTTC
CATSRDPRTRFEQSF
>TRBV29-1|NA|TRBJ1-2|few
TGCAGCGTTGGTGTCACCCAGAGCTATGGCTACACCTTC
CSVGVTQSYGYTF
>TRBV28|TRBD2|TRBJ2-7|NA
TGTGCCAGCAGTTTATCCAGCGGGAGCGGCTACGAGCAGTACTTC
CASSLSSGSGYEQYF
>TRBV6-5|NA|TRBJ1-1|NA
TGTGCCAGCAGTTACGGGACTGAAGCTTTCTTT
CASSYGTEAFF
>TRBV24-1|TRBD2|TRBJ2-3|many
TGTGCCACCAGTGATTCCCGACTAGCGGCCCACACAGATACGCAGTATTTT
CATSDSRLAAHTDTQYF
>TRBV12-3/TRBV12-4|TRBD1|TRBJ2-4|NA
TGTGCCAGCGGACAGGGTTGGAACATTCAGTACTTC
CASGQGWNIQYF
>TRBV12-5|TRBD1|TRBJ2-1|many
TGTGCTAGTGGCCCAGACAGGGGTGGTGAGCAGTTCTTC
CASGPDRGGEQFF
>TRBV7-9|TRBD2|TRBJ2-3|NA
TGTGCCAGCAGCCCTGGCGGGAGGGCCGAAGATACGCAGTATTTT
CASSPGGRAEDTQYF
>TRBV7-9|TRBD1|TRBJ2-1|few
TGTGCCAGCAGCTTAGAAGGGAGACAGGGGGGGTTCTTC
CASSLEGRQGGFF
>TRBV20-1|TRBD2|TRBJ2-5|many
TGCAGTGCTAGGCTATCGACTAGCGGAGCCCAGTACTTC
CSARLSTSGAQYF
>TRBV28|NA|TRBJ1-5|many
TGTGCCAGCAGAGACAGAACTCATCAGCCCCAGCATTTT
CASRDRTHQPQHF
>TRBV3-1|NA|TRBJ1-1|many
TGTGCCAGCAGCCAAGATGGGGCTGAAGCTTTCTTT
CASSQDGAEAFF
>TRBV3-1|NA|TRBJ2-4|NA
TGTGCCAGCAGCCAAGGGGCAGGGTCCAAAAACATTCAGTACTTC
CASSQGAGSKNIQYF
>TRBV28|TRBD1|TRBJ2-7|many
TGTGCCAGCAGTGACATTGACAGGGCTAAGACCTACGAGCAGTACTTC
CASSDIDRAKTYEQYF
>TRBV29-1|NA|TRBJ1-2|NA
TGCAGCGTTGAAACAGGGACGTTCTATGGCTACACCTTC
CSVETGTFYGYTF
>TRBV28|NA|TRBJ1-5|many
TGTGCCAGCAGTTTGGTCAATCAGCCCCAGCATTTT
CASSLVNQPQHF
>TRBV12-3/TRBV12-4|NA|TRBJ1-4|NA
TGTGCCAGCAGCATGAATGAAAAACTGTTTTTT
CASSMNEKLFF
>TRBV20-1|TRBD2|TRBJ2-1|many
TGCAGTGCTGCCCGCGCTAGCGGGAGAACAAATGAGCAGTTCTTC
CSAARASGRTNEQFF
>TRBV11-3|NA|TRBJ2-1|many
TGTGCCAGCAGCTTAGATCCCGACGCTAGGAATGAGCAGTTCTTC
CASSLDPDARNEQFF
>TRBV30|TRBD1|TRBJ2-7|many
TGTGCCCGGCAGGTATCAGGGGGCGCCGAGCAGTACTTC
CARQVSGGAEQYF